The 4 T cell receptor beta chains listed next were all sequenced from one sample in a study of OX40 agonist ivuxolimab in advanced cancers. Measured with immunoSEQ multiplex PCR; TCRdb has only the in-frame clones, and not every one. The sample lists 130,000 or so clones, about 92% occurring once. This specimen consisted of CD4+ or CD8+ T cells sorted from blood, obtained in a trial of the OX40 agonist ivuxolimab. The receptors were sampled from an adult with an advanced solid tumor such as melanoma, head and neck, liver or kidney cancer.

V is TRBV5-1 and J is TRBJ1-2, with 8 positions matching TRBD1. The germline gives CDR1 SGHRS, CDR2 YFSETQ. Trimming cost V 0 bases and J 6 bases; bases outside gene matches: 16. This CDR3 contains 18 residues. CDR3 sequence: CASSLGLQGALGANGYTF. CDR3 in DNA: TGCGCCAGCAGCTTGGGATTGCAGGGGGCGCTGGGCGCAAATGGCTACACCTTC.

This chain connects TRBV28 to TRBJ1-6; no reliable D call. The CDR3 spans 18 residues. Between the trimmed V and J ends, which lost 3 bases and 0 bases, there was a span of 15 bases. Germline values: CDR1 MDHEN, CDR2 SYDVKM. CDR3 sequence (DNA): TGTGCCAGCAGTTTTTTCGGGAGATGGAGCTCCTATAATTCACCCCTCCACTTT. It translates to CASSFFGRWSSYNSPLHF.

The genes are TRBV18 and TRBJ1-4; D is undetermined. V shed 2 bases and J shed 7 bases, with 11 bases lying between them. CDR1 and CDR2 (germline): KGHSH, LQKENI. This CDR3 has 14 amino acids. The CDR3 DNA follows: TGTGCCAGCTCACCAGAAGGGATACGTGAAAAACTGTTTTTT. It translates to CASSPEGIREKLFF.

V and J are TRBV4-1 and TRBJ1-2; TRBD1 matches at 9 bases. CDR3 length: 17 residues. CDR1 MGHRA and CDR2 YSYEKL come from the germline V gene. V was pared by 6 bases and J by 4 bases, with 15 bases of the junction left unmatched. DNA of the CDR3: TGCGCCAGCAGGACTTTAAGGCGGGACAGGGATATCTATGGCTACACCTTC. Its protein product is CASRTLRRDRDIYGYTF.